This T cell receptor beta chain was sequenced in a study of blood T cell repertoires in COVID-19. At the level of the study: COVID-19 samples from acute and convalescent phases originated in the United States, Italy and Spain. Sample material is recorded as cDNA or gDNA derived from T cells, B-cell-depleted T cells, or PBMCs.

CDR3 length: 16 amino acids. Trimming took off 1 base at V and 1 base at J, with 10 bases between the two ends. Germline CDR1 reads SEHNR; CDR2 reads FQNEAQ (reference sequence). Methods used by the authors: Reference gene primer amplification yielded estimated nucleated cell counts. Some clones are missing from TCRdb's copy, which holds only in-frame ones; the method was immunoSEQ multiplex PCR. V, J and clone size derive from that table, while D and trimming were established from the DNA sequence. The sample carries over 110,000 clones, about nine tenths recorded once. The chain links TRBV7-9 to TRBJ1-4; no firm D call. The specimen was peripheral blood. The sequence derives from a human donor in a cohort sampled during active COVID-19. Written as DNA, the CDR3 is TGTGCCAGCAGCTTAGGATCTCCGAGAACTAATGAAAAACTGTTTTTT. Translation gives CASSLGSPRTNEKLFF. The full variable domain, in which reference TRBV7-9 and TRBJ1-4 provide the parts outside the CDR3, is DTGVSQNPRHKITKRGQNVTFRCDPISEHNRLYWYRQTLGQGPEFLTYFQNEAQLEKSRLLSDRFSAERPKGSFSTLEIQRTEQGDSAMYLCASSLGSPRTNEKLFFGSGTQLSVL.